This TCR beta chain comes out of a study of Graves' ophthalmopathy and Graves' hyperthyroidism. About the research overall: Hyperthyroidism was considered stable when no ophthalmopathy appeared within 18 months of follow-up.

Amplified material comprised TCR beta CDR3 regions derived from RNA transcripts. HTBI primers primed a first-round RT-PCR, and a second-round multiplex PCR followed. TCRdb reprocessed the multiplex PCR reads via MiXCR and lists one record per CDR3 protein. Among 1 million to 1.3 million distinct CDR3 sequences listed, 36% were seen once. This clonotype was picked up a small number of times. Its antigen is currently unknown. From germline, CDR1 is SGHAT and CDR2 FQNNGV. V lost 2 bases, J lost 2 bases, and 13 bases lay in between. This CDR3 contains 15 residues. Study outcomes and limitations: Ophthalmopathy was separated from stable hyperthyroidism by a 13-signature model with about 86% sensitivity and roughly 81% specificity.

This TCR came from an adult man with Graves' hyperthyroidism. This chain links TRBV11-2 with TRBJ2-7, with D possibly TRBD1 on 6 matching bases. What was sequenced was peripheral blood or thyroid tissue (not recorded which). The CDR3 is CASSLNRVPAYEQYF. In nucleotides, the CDR3 is TGTGCCAGCAGCTTAAACAGGGTGCCGGCCTACGAGCAGTACTTC.